This T cell receptor beta chain was sequenced in a study of blood T cell repertoires in COVID-19. Only a few counts were recorded for this clone. In the authors' methods: Estimates of nucleated cell counts were drawn from the amplification of reference gene primers. Profiled with immunoSEQ multiplex PCR; TCRdb holds only in-frame clones, not every one. That table supplies the V and J calls and clone size; D and trimming were determined from the DNA. The sample includes 140,000 to 150,000 clones, approximately 84% of them seen just once. The sequence was collected from a human donor in a cohort sampled during active COVID-19. Sequencing input: peripheral blood.

The CDR3 loop is CSASSTGVRSNQPQHF. CDR3 nucleotides: TGCAGTGCTAGTTCGACGGGGGTTAGGAGCAATCAGCCCCAGCATTTT. The rearrangement uses TRBV20-1 and TRBJ1-5; possible D gene TRBD1, 5 bases. Germline CDR1 reads DFQATT; CDR2 reads SNEGSKA (reference sequence). CDR3 length: 16 residues. V was trimmed by 3 bases and J by 1 base, leaving 16 bases between them.